Each of the 21 T cell receptor beta chains below was sequenced from the same sample in a study of beta chain features in type 1 diabetes (dated by TCRdb to between 2017 and 2018). Libraries came from the immunoSEQ multiplex PCR assay. The entire isolated RNA was reverse transcribed using the High Capacity cDNA Reverse Transcription Kit, and thus expressed TCRB transcripts were sequenced. Entries here come from immuneACCESS through TCRdb and include only in-frame sequences with V and J called. Some clones fail to appear in such tables; in the studies checked, an unresolved V gene covers under half of the shortfall, and the cause of the remainder is unknown. A total of about 150,000 clones appear in this sample, around 10% of them only once. The leading ten clones occupy roughly 2% of the sample. Source material: central memory CD4+ T cells from blood. The receptors shown here come from a man aged 18 to 29 in good health.

This clone has just a few counts. The V and J genes are TRBV9 and TRBJ2-1, with a tentative D call TRBD2 (6 bases). The V and J ends lost 0 bases and 7 bases respectively, with 20 bases between them. The CDR3 sequence is 17 residues long. Germline V CDR1 and CDR2: SGDLS, YYNGEE. CDR3 residues: CASSVAGARVAVNEQFF. CDR3 DNA sequence: TGTGCCAGCAGCGTAGCGGGAGCCAGAGTGGCAGTAAATGAGCAGTTCTTC. Full variable domain (outside the CDR3, taken from reference TRBV9 and TRBJ2-1): DSGVTQTPKHLITATGQRVTLRCSPRSGDLSVYWYQQSLDQGLQFLIQYYNGEERAKGNILERFSAQQFPDLHSELNLSSLELGDSALYFCASSVAGARVAVNEQFFGPGTRLTVL.

Comments on this clone: Mismatch with germline at one junction end may stem from a read error. This chain uses TRBV4-1 with TRBJ2-5, with a weak D call TRBD2 (5 bases). Germline CDR1 is MGHRA and CDR2 is YSYEKL. There are 16 residues in the CDR3. The CDR3 loop is CASSPGLTNYQETQYF. Here the CDR3 DNA reads TGTGCCAGCAGCCCCGGACTGACGAACTACCAAGAGACCCAGTACTTC.

V usage is TRBV21-1 and J usage is TRBJ2-5; TRBD1, the table's D call, lacks a check against the DNA. TRBV21-1 is a documented pseudogene. This CDR3 spans 15 amino acids. CDR3 bases: TGTGCCAGCACCCCGGACAGGGGGCAGGTGGAGACCCAGTACTTC. Protein sequence: CASTPDRGQVETQYF.

V gene TRBV4-3 combines with J gene TRBJ2-1, with 8 bases identical to TRBD1. Germline lookup yields CDR1 LGHNA and CDR2 YSLEER. The CDR3 extends over 18 amino acids. Trimming removed 0 bases from V and 5 bases from J; junction bases left unmatched: 12. CDR3 coding DNA: TGCGCCAGCAGCCAAGATCCAGGTCACAGGGGGGTCAACAATGAGCAGTTCTTC. Its translation: CASSQDPGHRGVNNEQFF.

The chain uses TRBV5-1 and TRBJ2-3; 8 positions agree with TRBD2. Germline trimming cut 4 bases from V and 2 bases from J; bases unmatched to any gene: 9. Looked up from germline, CDR1 is SGHRS and CDR2 is YFSETQ. The CDR3 is made up of 16 amino acids. CDR3 sequence (DNA): TGCGCCAGCAGCGACACTAGCGGTCCTTCCACAGATACGCAGTATTTT. Translation: CASSDTSGPSTDTQYF. The whole variable domain, remainder taken from reference TRBV5-1 and TRBJ2-3, is KAGVTQTPRYLIKTRGQQVTLSCSPISGHRSVSWYQQTPGQGLQFLFEYFSETQRNKGNFPGRFSGRQFSNSRSEMNVSTLELGDSALYLCASSDTSGPSTDTQYFGPGTRLTVL.

This clone turned up a few times. V usage is TRBV6-4 and J usage is TRBJ1-2; 9 nucleotides agree with TRBD1. Per germline, CDR1 MRHNA and CDR2 SNTAGT. There are 14 residues in the CDR3. V shed 4 bases, J shed 8 bases, and the junction held 8 bases outside the gene matches. CDR3 DNA: TGTGCCAGCAGTGCGGACAGGGGATTAGGAGGCTACACCTTC. Translation gives CASSADRGLGGYTF.

The rearrangement joins TRBV7-8 to TRBJ2-7, with D tentatively TRBD1 (6 bases). The V gene lost 5 bases and the J gene lost 2 bases, with 13 bases spanning the gap. CDR1 is SGHVS and CDR2 is FQNEAQ in the germline V gene. The CDR3 loop spans 14 amino acids. This CDR3 is CASSKTDSTYEQYF. In DNA, the CDR3 is TGTGCCAGCAGCAAAACGGACAGTACCTACGAGCAGTACTTC.

This sequence joins TRBV18 and TRBJ1-2; no reliable D call. Germline assignment: CDR1 KGHSH and CDR2 LQKENI. The CDR3 is made up of 13 amino acids. The V and J ends lost 3 bases and 5 bases respectively, with 10 bases between them. The CDR3 nucleotides are TGTGCCAGCTCACCCTACCGCGATTATGGCTACACCTTC. Residues: CASSPYRDYGYTF.

This clone was found a few times. V is TRBV7-9 and J is TRBJ1-2; 10 bases map to TRBD1. V lost 0 bases to trimming and J lost 2 bases; unmatched junction nucleotides: 0. Germline V gene lookup returns CDR1 SEHNR and CDR2 FQNEAQ (reference sequence). The CDR3 is 15 residues long. CDR3 residues: CASSLADRGNYGYTF. CDR3 nucleotide sequence: TGTGCCAGCAGCTTAGCGGACAGGGGGAACTATGGCTACACCTTC.

This clone was detected a few times. This chain connects TRBV29-1 to TRBJ2-1, with 7 bases that match TRBD2. CDR3 length equals 15 residues. The germline gives CDR1 SQVTM, CDR2 ANQGSEA. V lost 6 bases, J lost 5 bases, and 13 bases stayed unmatched. The CDR3 DNA reads as TGCAGCGTCGCATCTAGCGGCCATAGGAACAATGAGCAGTTCTTC. It is translated as CSVASSGHRNNEQFF.

This clone was counted a few times. Given a much more abundant clone one base away, this may be a read error. The same CDR3 arises from other DNA sequences in this sample as well. The chain joins TRBV5-6 to TRBJ2-7; 10 positions agree with TRBD1. The CDR3 covers 15 residues. Germline values: CDR1 SGHDT, CDR2 YYEEEE. Trimming at V came to 6 bases and at J to 4 bases, leaving 10 bases not matched to a gene. CDR3 protein: CASITRTGGPYEQYF. The CDR3 DNA reads TGTGCCAGCATAACTCGGACAGGGGGGCCGTACGAGCAGTACTTC.

This clone was seen more than once but under ten times. This chain connects TRBV7-9 to TRBJ2-1; 7 bases align to TRBD2. Trimming removed 5 bases from V and 4 bases from J; junction bases left unmatched: 5. The CDR3 length is 14 residues. Germline V gene data show CDR1 as SEHNR and CDR2 as FQNEAQ (reference sequence). The CDR3 nucleotides are TGTGCCAGCAGCCCTAGCGGTTATTACAATGAGCAGTTCTTC. It encodes CASSPSGYYNEQFF.

In its sample, this clone was seen a few times. The chain links TRBV29-1 to TRBJ2-7; 7 bases agree with TRBD1. The CDR3 is made up of 12 amino acids. Germline assignment: CDR1 SQVTM and CDR2 ANQGSEA. After removal of 7 bases from V and 5 bases from J, the junction contained 8 bases not matched to a gene. The CDR3: CSGGWQGDEQYF. CDR3 in DNA: TGCAGCGGTGGGTGGCAGGGGGACGAGCAGTACTTC.

The sample holds a few counts of this clone. The chain carries TRBV7-9 and TRBJ1-2; D is perhaps TRBD1 (6 bases). The V end lost 3 bases, the J end lost 4 bases, and 9 bases lay between the germline ends. The CDR3 totals 13 residues. Germline CDR1 is SEHNR and CDR2 is FQNEAQ (reference sequence). Here the CDR3 DNA reads TGTGCCAGCAGCTTGACAGGATCCTATGGCTACACCTTC. Amino acids: CASSLTGSYGYTF.

Details on this clone: At one boundary the junction diverges from the germline segment, which might be a read error. The chain uses TRBV11-2 and TRBJ2-7, with D perhaps TRBD2 (5 bases). Looked up from germline, CDR1 is SGHAT and CDR2 is FQNNGV. There are 12 residues in the CDR3. The DNA for the CDR3 is TGTGCCAGCAGCTTACGGGCCGGGAATGGGGTCTTC. This codes for CASSLRAGNGVF.

Written as DNA, the CDR3 is TGTGCCAGCAGCCCGGCGACATATAACTATGGCTACACCTTC. Residues: CASSPATYNYGYTF. The chain has TRBV7-8 and TRBJ1-2; D remains unclear. CDR1 is SGHVS and CDR2 is FQNEAQ in the germline V gene. The CDR3 runs to 14 residues. Trimming removed 5 bases at V and 1 base at J, with 11 bases between.

V and J are TRBV30 and TRBJ1-6, with 10 bases aligning to TRBD1. This CDR3 has 15 residues. Trimming at V came to 3 bases and at J to 7 bases, leaving 6 bases not matched to a gene. CDR1 and CDR2 (germline): GTSNPN, SVGIG (reference sequence). CDR3 loop: CAWSRSGQGNSPLHF. CDR3 nucleotide sequence: TGTGCCTGGAGCAGGTCGGGACAGGGGAATTCACCCCTCCACTTT.

This clone has more than one count but fewer than ten. The chain is built from TRBV19 and TRBJ2-3; D uncertain. Germline CDR1 is LNHDA and CDR2 is SQIVND (reference sequence). The V end was cut by 7 bases, the J end by 3 bases, with 8 bases between. The CDR3 totals 12 residues. The CDR3 DNA reads TGTGCCAGTATTAGTCGGACAGATACGCAGTATTTT. It codes for CASISRTDTQYF.

This clone was counted a few times. CDR3 sequence reads: CASSLRGLNTEAFF. The CDR3 nucleotides read TGTGCCAGCAGCCTCAGGGGCCTAAACACTGAAGCTTTCTTT. The V gene is TRBV7-9, the J gene TRBJ1-1, with D possibly matching TRBD1 (6 bases). Germline V gene lookup returns CDR1 SEHNR and CDR2 FQNEAQ (reference sequence). The CDR3 sequence is 14 residues long. The V end lost 5 bases, the J end lost 2 bases, and 12 bases lay between the germline ends. Full variable domain (missing parts from reference TRBV7-9 and TRBJ1-1): DTGVSQNPRHKITKRGQNVTFRCDPISEHNRLYWYRQTLGQGPEFLTYFQNEAQLEKSRLLSDRFSAERPKGSFSTLEIQRTEQGDSAMYLCASSLRGLNTEAFFGQGTRLTVV.

This rearrangement joins TRBV6-6 to TRBJ2-3, with 12 positions matching TRBD2. The CDR3 has 16 residues. J lost 8 bases, V lost 7 bases, and 13 bases had no gene match. CDR1 is MNHNY, CDR2 SVGAGI, per germline (reference sequence). The CDR3 protein is CASMTSGRKLTPTQYF. DNA of the CDR3: TGTGCCAGCATGACTAGCGGGAGAAAATTGACACCTACGCAGTATTTT.

The chain carries TRBV6-5 and TRBJ2-4; D unresolved. V was shortened by 0 bases and J by 11 bases, with 8 bases between the two germline ends. CDR3 length: 12 amino acids. Germline loops: CDR1 MNHEY, CDR2 SVGAGI. The CDR3 nucleotides read TGTGCCAGCAGTTACTCGATGTCCCTTCAGTACTTC. Translated: CASSYSMSLQYF.